These 23 T cell receptor beta chains originate from one sample sequenced in a study of beta chain features in type 1 diabetes. All of the isolated RNA was reverse transcribed, so expressed TCRB transcripts were sequenced. Measured with immunoSEQ multiplex PCR; TCRdb has only the in-frame clones, and not every one. The sample lists under 500,000 clones; about 30% were seen once. Sequenced material: naive CD4+ T cells from blood. The receptor set was obtained from a man aged 18-30 years in good health.

This clone was observed a handful of times. V gene TRBV29-1 combines with J gene TRBJ2-4, with 8 bases aligning to TRBD1. Trimming cost V 0 bases and J 5 bases; bases outside gene matches: 3. This CDR3 spans 14 amino acids. Germline V CDR1 and CDR2: SQVTM, ANQGSEA. This chain's CDR3 is CSVEEDRVENIQYF. CDR3 bases: TGCAGCGTTGAAGAGGACAGGGTTGAAAACATTCAGTACTTC.

This sequence joins TRBV11-2 and TRBJ2-5, with 8 bases fitting TRBD2. V lost 1 base and J lost 5; bases outside the gene matches: 9. The V gene's germline CDR1 is SGHAT and CDR2 FQNNGV. This CDR3 spans 16 amino acids. CDR3 protein: CASSLALAGGFETQYF. The CDR3 DNA reads as TGTGCCAGCAGCTTAGCTCTTGCGGGAGGTTTCGAGACCCAGTACTTC.

In this sample, this clone turned up a few times. The chain links TRBV14 to TRBJ2-5; TRBD1 agrees at 8 bases. The germline V gene encodes CDR1 SGHDN and CDR2 FVKESK. With V trimmed by 4 bases and J by 4 bases, 5 bases remained unmatched. This CDR3 is built from 14 residues. Here the CDR3 reads CASSLRGLRETQYF. CDR3 in DNA: TGTGCCAGCAGCCTCAGGGGGCTTCGAGAGACCCAGTACTTC.

There are a few counts of this clone. The chain has TRBV4-3 and TRBJ2-3; no reliable D call. V was shortened by 0 bases and J by 1 base, with 8 bases between the two germline ends. Germline lookup yields CDR1 LGHNA and CDR2 YSLEER. This CDR3 comprises 15 residues. The DNA for the CDR3 is TGCGCCAGCAGCCAAGATTTTCTTGGCACAGATACGCAGTATTTT. Encoded protein: CASSQDFLGTDTQYF.

The V call is TRBV25-1, the J call TRBJ2-7; D might be TRBD1 (6 bases). This CDR3 has 14 residues. Trimming took off 6 bases at V and 0 bases at J, with 12 bases between the two ends. The germline V gene encodes CDR1 MGHDK and CDR2 SYGVNS. The CDR3 coding sequence is TGTGCCAGCAGAGGAACAGGGCTCTCCTACGAGCAGTACTTC. Translation: CASRGTGLSYEQYF.

The chain carries TRBV14 and TRBJ2-6, with 9 bases fitting TRBD1. V shed 4 bases, J shed 0 bases, and the junction held 4 bases outside the gene matches. Germline assignment: CDR1 SGHDN and CDR2 FVKESK. The CDR3 loop spans 17 amino acids. In DNA, the CDR3 is TGTGCCAGCAGCCGAGGACAGGGGATCTCTGGGGCCAACGTCCTGACTTTC. Translation: CASSRGQGISGANVLTF.

The chain uses TRBV28 and TRBJ2-7; 11 bases align to TRBD1. This CDR3 region has 16 residues. V was pared by 4 bases and J by 0 bases, with 5 bases of the junction left unmatched. In germline, CDR1 is MDHEN, CDR2 SYDVKM. The CDR3 loop is CASSSGQGGLSYEQYF. The CDR3 DNA reads as TGTGCCAGCAGTTCGGGACAGGGGGGACTCTCCTACGAGCAGTACTTC.

CDR3 in DNA: TGTGCCAGCACCACCCCTACGGGCACTGAAGCTTTCTTT. It yields the protein CASTTPTGTEAFF. The V gene is TRBV6-5, the J gene TRBJ1-1; D unclear. The length of the CDR3 is 13 residues. Deletions cut 7 bases from V and 4 bases from J, with 13 bases between. CDR1 and CDR2 (germline): MNHEY, SVGAGI.

The rearrangement joins TRBV23-1 to TRBJ2-2, with 7 bases fitting TRBD2. Being an ORF, TRBV23-1 has a function that is uncertain. V lost 0 bases to trimming and J lost 5 bases; unmatched junction nucleotides: 6. The CDR3 loop spans 16 amino acids. CDR3: CASSQSSQGGTGELFF. Here the CDR3 DNA reads TGCGCCAGCAGTCAATCAAGTCAGGGAGGGACCGGGGAGCTGTTTTTT.

This clone was observed a single time. V and J are TRBV27 and TRBJ2-7; the D is unclear. The V end lost 2 bases, the J end lost 6 bases, and 20 bases lay between the germline ends. In germline, CDR1 is MNHEY, CDR2 SMNVEV (reference sequence). CDR3 size: 16 residues. The CDR3 loop is CASSLSTNTQAFEQYF. The CDR3 DNA reads as TGTGCCAGCAGTTTAAGTACGAACACGCAAGCGTTCGAGCAGTACTTC.

This chain joins TRBV11-2 and TRBJ2-7; no clear D gene. CDR1 SGHAT and CDR2 FQNNGV come from the germline V gene. This CDR3 contains 12 residues. Trimming cost V 2 bases and J 0 bases, with 2 bases left between them. DNA of the CDR3: TGTGCCAGCAGCTTAACCTCCTACGAGCAGTACTTC. Translation: CASSLTSYEQYF.

The genes are TRBV7-8 and TRBJ2-5, with D maybe TRBD1 (6 bases). The germline CDR1 and CDR2 sequences are SGHVS and FQNEAQ. The CDR3 has 15 residues. The V and J ends lost 4 bases and 5 bases respectively, with 17 bases between them. The CDR3 DNA follows: TGTGCCAGCAGCTATGGGGGCGCGGGTTGGGAGACCCAGTACTTC. Its protein is CASSYGGAGWETQYF.

The rearrangement links TRBV19 to TRBJ2-1, with a tentative D call TRBD2 (6 bases). The CDR3 is 14 amino acids. Trimming left V 7 bases short and J 5 bases short, with 15 bases between. Germline V lookup: CDR1 LNHDA, CDR2 SQIVND (reference sequence). The CDR3 loop reads CASISPGRNNEQFF. The CDR3 DNA reads as TGTGCCAGTATTAGCCCCGGGAGAAACAATGAGCAGTTCTTC.

This chain links TRBV7-8 with TRBJ2-7; 8 positions agree with TRBD2. Germline CDR1 is SGHVS and CDR2 is FQNEAQ. V shed 2 bases and J 3 bases; nucleotides not matched to a gene: 9. This CDR3 region has 16 residues. The DNA of the CDR3 is TGTGCCAGCAGCTTAACCGGGAGGGCCAGTCTCTACGAGCAGTACTTC. Its protein product is CASSLTGRASLYEQYF.

The chain has TRBV30 and TRBJ2-3, with TRBD2 matching 14 bases. The J segment lost 6 bases and the V segment lost 2 bases, leaving 7 bases of the junction unmatched. Germline lookup yields CDR1 GTSNPN and CDR2 SVGIG (reference sequence). CDR3 length: 16 amino acids. CDR3 region: CAWSIGTSGSSDTQYF. The CDR3 DNA is TGTGCCTGGAGTATAGGGACTAGCGGGAGTTCGGATACGCAGTATTTT.

This chain connects TRBV4-3 to TRBJ2-1, with 10 bases aligning to TRBD2. Germline V gives CDR1 LGHNA, CDR2 YSLEER. V lost 2 bases to trimming and J lost 7 bases; unmatched junction nucleotides: 17. CDR3 length equals 19 residues. The CDR3 protein is CASSQKASGLAGGGNEQFF. CDR3 DNA sequence: TGCGCCAGCAGCCAAAAGGCCTCGGGATTAGCGGGAGGTGGAAATGAGCAGTTCTTC.

This chain links TRBV29-1 with TRBJ1-1; 8 positions match TRBD1. Germline trimming cut 2 bases from V and 1 base from J; bases unmatched to any gene: 3. Germline V gene lookup returns CDR1 SQVTM and CDR2 ANQGSEA. The CDR3 is 14 residues long. The DNA of the CDR3 is TGCAGCGTTGAACAGGGGGCCGCGAACACTGAAGCTTTCTTT. Amino acid sequence: CSVEQGAANTEAFF.

This clone showed up just a few times. The chain has TRBV30 and TRBJ1-4; D unresolved. Trimming took 0 bases from V and 5 from J, leaving 10 bases between them. CDR1 GTSNPN and CDR2 SVGIG come from the germline V gene (reference sequence). CDR3 size: 14 residues. The CDR3 coding sequence is TGTGCCTGGAGTGTACGGCTGATGAATGAAAAACTGTTTTTT. This sequence encodes CAWSVRLMNEKLFF.

This clone was seen a handful of times. V usage is TRBV5-1 and J usage is TRBJ1-1, with D hard to call. V shed 0 bases and J shed 1 base, with 10 bases lying between them. This CDR3 contains 15 residues. Germline V gives CDR1 SGHRS, CDR2 YFSETQ. CDR3 sequence: CASSLGGVGNTEAFF. The CDR3 DNA is TGCGCCAGCAGCTTGGGAGGAGTAGGGAACACTGAAGCTTTCTTT.

This clone was detected only a few times. The V gene is TRBV7-2, the J gene TRBJ2-3; 7 positions match TRBD2. This CDR3 contains 15 residues. The V and J ends lost 5 bases and 5 bases, in that order; junction bases with no gene match: 10. Germline V gene data show CDR1 as SGHTA and CDR2 as FQGNSA. The CDR3 reads CASSRGDFSGDTQYF. The CDR3 bases are TGTGCCAGCAGCCGGGGGGACTTCTCTGGAGATACGCAGTATTTT.

The J gene is TRBJ1-5, the V gene TRBV6-6, with D maybe TRBD1 (5 bases). The V end lost 6 bases, the J end lost 7 bases, and 13 bases lay between the germline ends. CDR1 MNHNY and CDR2 SVGAGI come from the germline V gene (reference sequence). This CDR3 region has 13 residues. The CDR3, as DNA: TGTGCCAGCAGACCCTCCGGGACCCAGCCCCAGCATTTT. Translation: CASRPSGTQPQHF.

This clone has a handful of counts. The V and J genes are TRBV4-3 and TRBJ2-3; perhaps TRBD2 as D (5 bases). Per germline, CDR1 LGHNA and CDR2 YSLEER. The CDR3 runs to 14 residues. V lost 1 base, J lost 4 bases, and 9 bases lay in between. CDR3 region: CASSQGTLADTQYF. DNA for the CDR3: TGCGCCAGCAGCCAAGGGACTTTGGCAGATACGCAGTATTTT.

The CDR3: CASIGTALGEQFF. The CDR3 DNA follows: TGTGCCAGCATCGGGACAGCCCTGGGTGAGCAGTTCTTC. The chain employs TRBV2 and TRBJ2-1; 7 nucleotides line up with TRBD1. There are 13 residues in the CDR3. With 7 bases clipped from V and 9 bases from J, the junction kept 9 bases outside the gene matches. The V gene's germline CDR1 is SNHLY and CDR2 FYNNEI.